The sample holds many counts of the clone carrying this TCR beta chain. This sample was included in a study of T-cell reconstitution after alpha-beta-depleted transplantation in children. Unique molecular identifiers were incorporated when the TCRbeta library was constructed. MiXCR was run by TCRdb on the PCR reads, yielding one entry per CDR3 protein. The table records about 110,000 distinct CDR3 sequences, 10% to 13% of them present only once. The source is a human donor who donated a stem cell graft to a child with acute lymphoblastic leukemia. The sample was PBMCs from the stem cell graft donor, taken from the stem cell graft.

The CDR3, as DNA: TGCAGCGTTGAAGTGGGTCTGAACACTGAAGCTTTCTTT. Protein: CSVEVGLNTEAFF. The rearrangement links TRBV29-1 to TRBJ1-1, with no clear D. This CDR3 is 13 amino acids long. The germline gives CDR1 SQVTM, CDR2 ANQGSEA. V shed 1 base and J shed 0 bases, with 6 bases lying between them.